These T cell receptor beta chains were read from a single sample in a study of shared clonotypes between healthy human individuals. The assay was immunoSEQ multiplex PCR, and TCRdb's table has in-frame clones only and misses some. The table includes 1.5 million to 2.5 million clones, over 85% detected once. Sequencing was performed on naive CD8+ T cells sorted from blood. The receptor source for this set is a man younger than 35 in good health. Each CDR3 is given with its conserved first and last residue. A D gene is named only where the DNA matches it firmly. Rows may omit the clone size; those that give it use once, few, many or a size class.

TRBV6-5,-,-,TRBJ2-3,TGTGCCAGCAGTCCCCTGGGGGGGGGCAAAGATACGCAGTATTTT,CASSPLGGGKDTQYF
TRBV7-6,TRBD2,-,TRBJ2-3,TGTGCCAGCAGCTTAGAGGGTAGCGGGAGGTGGACAGATACGCAGTATTTT,CASSLEGSGRWTDTQYF
TRBV25-1,-,-,TRBJ1-5,TGTGCCAGCAGTGAGCGAGGGCGGCAGCCCCAGCATTTT,CASSERGRQPQHF
TRBV5-6,TRBD2,-,TRBJ2-7,TGTGCCAGCAGCTTTAGGGGACTAGCGGGTCCATGGAACTTC,CASSFRGLAGPWNF
TRBV10-3,-,once,TRBJ1-1,TGTGCCATCAGTGAGTCCGCAGAAGAAGCTTTCTTT,CAISESAEEAFF
TRBV6-5,-,-,TRBJ1-1,TGTGCCAGCAGTTACTCTGTTGGGCCGAACACTGAAGCTTTCTTT,CASSYSVGPNTEAFF
TRBV9,-,-,TRBJ2-3,TGTGCCAGCAGCGCATACACAGATACGCAGTATTTT,CASSAYTDTQYF
TRBV13,TRBD2,-,TRBJ2-5,TGTGCCAGCAGTTCTCGGACTAGCGGAGTACAAGAGACCCAGTACTTC,CASSSRTSGVQETQYF
TRBV12-5,-,-,TRBJ2-2,TGTGCTAGTGGCCTCTTCTGGGGGATCGACACCGGGGAGCTGTTTTTT,CASGLFWGIDTGELFF
TRBV7-6,TRBD1,-,TRBJ1-4,TGTGCCAGCAGCAACCGGGACAGGGATGAAAAACTGTTTTTT,CASSNRDRDEKLFF
TRBV6-6,-,-,TRBJ1-6,TGTGCCAGCAGTCAGCAGGTGGGTGGATCACCCCTCCACTTT,CASSQQVGGSPLHF